The present entry profiles one T cell receptor beta chain with its context. Trimming took 5 bases from V and 2 from J, leaving 10 bases between them. This CDR3 comprises 14 residues. In germline, CDR1 is LNHDA, CDR2 SQIVND (reference sequence). This record belongs to a study of T-cell reconstitution after alpha-beta-depleted transplantation in children. TCRbeta library construction was performed incorporating unique molecular identifiers. TCRdb processed the PCR reads anew with MiXCR; each CDR3 protein has one entry. The sample contains more than 250,000 distinct CDR3 sequences, approximately 9.6% of which appear only once.

Specimen: PBMCs from the stem cell graft donor, collected from the stem cell graft. The clonotype originates from a human donor who donated a stem cell graft to a child with SCID. The J gene is TRBJ2-1, the V gene TRBV19, with a weak D call TRBD2 (6 bases). The CDR3 loop is CASSPLAAYNEQFF. The CDR3 DNA follows: TGTGCCAGTAGTCCTTTAGCGGCCTACAATGAGCAGTTCTTC.